The entry below gives a single TCR beta chain sequence along with its context. Its antigen remains unidentified. No much larger clone exists at a distance of one base, and base qualities are not known. The trial excluded patients who had a history of autoimmune disease or who were on systemic immunosuppression. Peripheral blood for TCR sequencing was collected from all dose cohorts at baseline, on cycle 4 day 1, and on cycle 7 day 1. Samples were obtained from an open-label, multicenter, first-in-human phase I dose-escalation trial of ivuxolimab. Adults with locally advanced or metastatic melanoma, renal cell, hepatocellular, or head and neck squamous cell carcinoma were enrolled in the trial. Before TCR sequencing, CD4+ T cells and CD8+ T cells from peripheral blood were sorted into separate populations. The data originate from a study of OX40 agonist ivuxolimab in advanced cancers. At the level of the whole study: The costimulatory receptor OX40 (CD134) was targeted by ivuxolimab, a fully human IgG2 agonistic monoclonal antibody. Intravenous ivuxolimab was administered to patients every 2 weeks at six dose levels: 0.01, 0.1, 0.3, 1.5, 3 and 10 mg/kg. Of the roughly 51 patients in dose escalation, around 20 had hepatocellular carcinoma, around 15 had melanoma, 9 had renal cell carcinoma and 9 had head and neck cancer. A male proportion of approximately 83% and a mean age of 60 years, ranging from 23 to 79, were recorded for the dose-escalation cohort. Prior anti-PD-1, anti-PD-L1 or anti-CTLA-4 therapy was permitted, and approximately 41% of dose-escalation patients had received checkpoint inhibitors. Partial responses occurred in three dose-escalation patients: two with cutaneous melanoma and one with hepatocellular carcinoma. Peripheral TCRbeta sequencing was intended to test whether TCR sequence diversity was altered and clonal T-cell expansion was caused by ivuxolimab. The paper reports the monotherapy dose-escalation portion (N of about 47 patients) of the phase I ivuxolimab trial. Study-level results and caveats: The antigen specificity of the clonally expanded peripheral T cells was not determined. Clonal expansion of both CD4+ and CD8+ blood T cells was observed from baseline to week 6 at doses 0.1 to 3.0 mg/kg. After ivuxolimab, expanded clones were on average more numerous among CD8+ T cells than among CD4+ T cells. Low levels of normalized T-cell clonal expansion were also seen in some nonresponding patients. Partial responders in the 0.1-3.0 mg/kg groups had among the lowest normalized peripheral clonal expansion, especially among CD8+ T cells.

V is pruned by 6 bases and J by 6 bases, leaving 5 bases of the junction without a gene match. The CDR3, cysteine through phenylalanine, is 14 amino acids long. Only the CDR3 part of the read is kept: 42 bases, read in frame from the first base. Sequences SGHTA (CDR1) and FQGNSA (CDR2) are obtained from the germline V gene. For sequencing of the TCRbeta CDR3 region, genomic DNA was extracted from the sorted cells. The immunoSEQ Assay was used for sequencing of TCRbeta CDR3 regions. The source is immuneACCESS, and TCRdb retained only in-frame sequences with V and J called. Part of the clones is not carried over; for the studies checked, unresolved V genes explain less than half of this, and the remainder is unexplained. The sample table records 70,000 to 95,000 clones; about 94% of these occur just once. The ten largest clones capture around 1.1% of the sample.

Here the sequenced sample was CD4+ or CD8+ T cells sorted from blood, taken in a trial of the OX40 agonist ivuxolimab. The rearrangement joined TRBV7-2 to TRBJ2-1; 10 bases in the middle match TRBD2. This clonotype originated in an adult with an advanced solid tumor such as melanoma, head and neck, liver or kidney cancer. CDR3 sequence: CASSQGTSANEQFF. The nucleotides read TGTGCCAGCAGTCAAGGGACTAGCGCCAATGAGCAGTTCTTC.